Listed below are T cell receptor beta chains from one sample, sequenced in a study of technical replicates of blood from four donors. The protocol was immunoSEQ multiplex PCR, while the TCRdb copy is restricted to in-frame clones and leaves out a portion. The sample consists of roughly 85,000 clones, approximately 95% of them appearing once. The specimen sequenced was T cells isolated from PBMCs. Receptors were obtained from a human donor in good health. CDR3s include the opening cysteine and the closing phenylalanine or tryptophan. Fields, in order: D gene, clone size, V gene, J gene, CDR3 protein, CDR3 DNA. D genes are given only for firm matches. Size is stated for part of the rows, as once, few or many counts, or as a class when the clone is expanded.

>NA|once|TRBV4-1|TRBJ1-2
CASSQEAGYTF
TGCGCCAGCAGCCAAGAGGCCGGCTACACCTTC
>TRBD1|NA|TRBV6-5|TRBJ2-7
CASRPGQGAYEQYF
TGTGCCAGCAGGCCGGGACAGGGGGCCTACGAGCAGTACTTC
>TRBD1|once|TRBV19|TRBJ2-1
CASSSGQDNEQFF
TGTGCCAGTAGTAGCGGACAGGACAATGAGCAGTTCTTC
>TRBD1|NA|TRBV6-5|TRBJ1-2
CASWRGRGPNYGYTF
TGTGCCAGCTGGAGGGGCAGGGGGCCTAACTATGGCTACACCTTC
>TRBD2|NA|TRBV7-7|TRBJ2-7
CASSRTGTSIDEQYF
TGTGCCAGCAGTAGAACCGGGACTAGCATCGACGAGCAGTACTTC
>TRBD2|NA|TRBV5-1|TRBJ2-5
CASSLVGTSEETQYF
TGCGCCAGCAGCTTGGTGGGGACTAGCGAAGAGACCCAGTACTTC
>TRBD2|NA|TRBV19|TRBJ2-1
CATYDGTSGNEQFF
TGTGCCACCTATGACGGGACTAGTGGCAATGAGCAGTTCTTC
>TRBD1|NA|TRBV10-1|TRBJ1-4
CASSESRPTGGASNANEKLFF
TGCGCCAGCAGTGAGTCGAGGCCGACAGGGGGCGCGTCTAATGCTAATGAAAAACTGTTTTTT
>NA|NA|TRBV7-2|TRBJ2-6
CASSPSPGANVLTF
TGTGCCAGCAGCCCCAGTCCTGGGGCCAACGTCCTGACTTTC
>TRBD2|NA|TRBV5-1|TRBJ2-1
CASSLISARTSGEPGYYNEQFF
TGCGCCAGCAGCTTGATTTCAGCTCGGACTAGCGGGGAGCCAGGCTACTACAATGAGCAGTTCTTC
>NA|NA|TRBV6-1|TRBJ2-7
CASSETGTQKQYF
TGTGCCAGCAGTGAAACCGGGACTCAGAAGCAGTACTTC
>NA|many|TRBV18|TRBJ1-1
CASSPTVHVTEAFF
TGTGCCAGCTCACCAACAGTACACGTCACTGAAGCTTTCTTT
>TRBD2|NA|TRBV4-2|TRBJ2-7
CASSQEDLAGGTYEQYF
TGTGCCAGCAGCCAAGAGGACCTAGCGGGAGGAACCTACGAGCAGTACTTC
>TRBD1|once|TRBV11-2|TRBJ2-5
CASSLDRGQGASETQYF
TGTGCCAGCAGCTTAGATCGGGGACAGGGGGCTTCAGAGACCCAGTACTTC
>NA|once|TRBV23-1|TRBJ2-6
CASSQSAGISHQGANVLTF
TGCGCCAGCAGTCAATCGGCAGGAATTTCCCACCAGGGGGCCAACGTCCTGACTTTC
>NA|NA|TRBV4-2|TRBJ1-2
CASSGGGRYGYTF
TGTGCCAGCAGCGGGGGGGGCCGGTATGGCTACACCTTC
>TRBD2|NA|TRBV7-9|TRBJ2-3
CASSLPLAGDAHTQYF
TGTGCCAGCAGCTTACCACTAGCGGGAGATGCACATACGCAGTATTTT
>NA|NA|TRBV4-1|TRBJ1-6
CASSPLLLTNSYNSPLHF
TGCGCCAGCAGCCCACTACTGCTTACAAACTCCTATAATTCACCCCTCCACTTT
>NA|NA|TRBV29-1|TRBJ1-5
CSVSTGVSNQPQHF
TGCAGCGTCTCGACAGGAGTAAGCAATCAGCCCCAGCATTTT
>TRBD2|NA|TRBV28|TRBJ2-1
CASSLRLAENYNEQFF
TGTGCCAGCAGTTTACGGCTAGCGGAAAACTACAATGAGCAGTTCTTC
>NA|NA|TRBV18|TRBJ1-2
CASSSRTDPRDYGYTF
TGTGCCAGCTCATCACGGACAGACCCGAGGGACTATGGCTACACCTTC
>NA|NA|TRBV29-1|TRBJ2-3
CSVVLHPRRAPDTQYF
TGCAGCGTTGTCCTTCATCCTCGAAGAGCCCCAGATACGCAGTATTTT
>NA|NA|TRBV30|TRBJ1-1
CAWSQAHEAFF
TGTGCCTGGAGTCAAGCCCATGAAGCTTTCTTT
>NA|once|TRBV15|TRBJ1-2
CATSRQGNLYGYTF
TGTGCCACCAGCAGACAGGGAAACCTTTATGGCTACACCTTC
>TRBD1|NA|TRBV5-1|TRBJ1-3
CASSLDRGPGNTIYF
TGCGCCAGCAGCTTGGACAGGGGACCCGGAAACACCATATATTTT
>TRBD1|NA|TRBV2|TRBJ1-1
CASRQQGAGTEAFF
TGTGCCAGCAGGCAACAGGGGGCTGGGACTGAAGCTTTCTTT
>NA|NA|TRBV5-4|TRBJ2-7
CASSPRTKIPGDNEQYF
TGTGCCAGCAGCCCGAGGACGAAAATTCCGGGAGATAACGAGCAGTACTTC
>NA|NA|TRBV9|TRBJ2-6
CASSLSGSGANVLTF
TGTGCCAGCAGCTTGTCGGGCTCTGGGGCCAACGTCCTGACTTTC
>NA|NA|TRBV9|TRBJ1-5
CASSVAGNSQPQHF
TGTGCCAGCAGCGTAGCAGGGAATAGTCAGCCCCAGCATTTT